This T cell receptor beta chain was identified during a study of cytomegalovirus exposure and HLA in healthy donors. Study background: Clustering assigned 81% of the approximately 400 genotyped donors to the Caucasian-associated ancestry cluster. The study, taken as a whole, reports: The presence/absence work took it that sequencing depth was about the same across donors. Researchers catalogued over 150 TCR beta chains as cytomegalovirus-associated. Earlier analysis looked at TCR beta V segments, and most were productive about 87% or about 30% of the time.

Regarding this clone: Its specificity is unknown.

The PCR was carried out with 60 Vbeta primers and 13 Jbeta primers. Repertoires were generated with immunoSEQ multiplex PCR, while TCRdb's copy carries only in-frame clones and drops some. The sample records more than 100,000 clones, around two thirds being singletons. The V segment lost 0 bases and the J segment 7 bases; nucleotides outside the gene matches: 1. CDR1 is SGHTA and CDR2 is FQGNSA in the germline V gene. CDR3 size: 14 residues. The TCR comes from a woman between 45 and 65 years old in good health and CMV-seronegative. Sequencing used PBMCs. The chain uses TRBV7-2 and TRBJ2-5; 11 positions match TRBD2. CDR3 amino acids: CASSLATSGGTQYF. The CDR3 region has the DNA TGTGCCAGCAGCTTAGCTACTAGCGGGGGGACCCAGTACTTC.